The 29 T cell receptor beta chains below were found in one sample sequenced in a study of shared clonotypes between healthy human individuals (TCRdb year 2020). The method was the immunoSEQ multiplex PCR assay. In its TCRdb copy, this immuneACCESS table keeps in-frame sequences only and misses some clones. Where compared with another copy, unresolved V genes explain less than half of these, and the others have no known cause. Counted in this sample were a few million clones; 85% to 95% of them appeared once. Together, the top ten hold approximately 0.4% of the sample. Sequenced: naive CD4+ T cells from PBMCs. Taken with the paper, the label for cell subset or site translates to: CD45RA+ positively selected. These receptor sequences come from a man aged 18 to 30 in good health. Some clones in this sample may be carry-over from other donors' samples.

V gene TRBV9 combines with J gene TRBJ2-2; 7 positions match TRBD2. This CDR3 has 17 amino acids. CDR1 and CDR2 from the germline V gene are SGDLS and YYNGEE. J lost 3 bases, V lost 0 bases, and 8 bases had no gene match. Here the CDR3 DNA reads TGTGCCAGCAGCGTAGAGCCTGCGGGGGAGGACACCGGGGAGCTGTTTTTT. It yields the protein CASSVEPAGEDTGELFF.

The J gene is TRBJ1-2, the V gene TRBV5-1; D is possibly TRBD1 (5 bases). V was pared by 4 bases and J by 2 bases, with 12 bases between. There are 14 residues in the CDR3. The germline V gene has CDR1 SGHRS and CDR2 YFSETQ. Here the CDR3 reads CASSPTGPNYGYTF. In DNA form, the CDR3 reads TGCGCCAGCAGCCCCACGGGACCGAACTATGGCTACACCTTC.

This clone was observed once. The CDR3 is CASSTRTGGRDEQFF. CDR3 DNA: TGTGCCAGCAGCACTAGGACAGGGGGCCGCGATGAGCAGTTCTTC. The chain links TRBV7-3 to TRBJ2-1, with 11 nucleotides matching TRBD1. Germline CDR1 and CDR2: SGHTA and FQGTGA. V shed 5 bases and J 8 bases; nucleotides not matched to a gene: 8. The CDR3 has 15 amino acids.

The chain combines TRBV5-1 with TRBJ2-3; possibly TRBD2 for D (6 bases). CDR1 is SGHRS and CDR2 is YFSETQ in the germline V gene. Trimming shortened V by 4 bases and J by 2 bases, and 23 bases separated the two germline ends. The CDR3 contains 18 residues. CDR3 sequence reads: CASSPAAGFFNPTDTQYF. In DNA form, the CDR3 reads TGCGCCAGCAGCCCAGCAGCGGGCTTCTTTAATCCCACAGATACGCAGTATTTT.

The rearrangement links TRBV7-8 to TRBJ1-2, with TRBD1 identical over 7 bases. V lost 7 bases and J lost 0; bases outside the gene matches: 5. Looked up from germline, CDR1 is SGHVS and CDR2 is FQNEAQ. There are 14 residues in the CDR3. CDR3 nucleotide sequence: TGTGCCAGCAACCAGGGGGGAGCTAACTATGGCTACACCTTC. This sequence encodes CASNQGGANYGYTF. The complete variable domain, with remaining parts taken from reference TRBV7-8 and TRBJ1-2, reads GAGVSQSPRYKVAKRGQDVALRCDPISGHVSLFWYQQALGQGPEFLTYFQNEAQLDKSGLPSDRFFAERPEGSVSTLKIQRTQQEDSAVYLCASNQGGANYGYTFGSGTRLTVV.

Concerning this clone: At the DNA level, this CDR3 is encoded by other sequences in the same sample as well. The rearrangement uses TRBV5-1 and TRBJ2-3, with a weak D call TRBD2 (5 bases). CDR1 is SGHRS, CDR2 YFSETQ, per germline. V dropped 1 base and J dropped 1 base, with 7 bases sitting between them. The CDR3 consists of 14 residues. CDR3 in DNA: TGCGCCAGCAGCTTGAGTAGCGGCACAGATACGCAGTATTTT. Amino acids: CASSLSSGTDTQYF.

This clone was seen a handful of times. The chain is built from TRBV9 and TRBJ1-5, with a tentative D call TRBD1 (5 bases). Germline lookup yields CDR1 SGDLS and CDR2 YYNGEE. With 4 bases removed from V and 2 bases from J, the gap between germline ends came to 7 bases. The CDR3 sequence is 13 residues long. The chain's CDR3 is CASSPGRNQPQHF. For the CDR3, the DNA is TGTGCCAGCAGCCCGGGGCGCAATCAGCCCCAGCATTTT.

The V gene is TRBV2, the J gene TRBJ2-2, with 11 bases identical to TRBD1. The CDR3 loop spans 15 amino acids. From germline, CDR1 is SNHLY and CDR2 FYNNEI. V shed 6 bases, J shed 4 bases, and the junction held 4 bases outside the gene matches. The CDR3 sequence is CASRPDRGLTGELFF. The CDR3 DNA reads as TGTGCCAGCAGACCGGACAGGGGGCTCACCGGGGAGCTGTTTTTT.

Here the CDR3 reads CASSKDSINQPQHF. As DNA, the CDR3 is TGTGCCAGCAGTAAAGACAGTATCAATCAGCCCCAGCATTTT. The chain carries TRBV6-6 and TRBJ1-5; weak D call: TRBD1 (5 bases). Germline V gene sequence: CDR1 MNHNY, CDR2 SVGAGI (reference sequence). The CDR3 is 14 amino acids. Trimming left V 5 bases short and J 3 bases short, with 11 bases between.

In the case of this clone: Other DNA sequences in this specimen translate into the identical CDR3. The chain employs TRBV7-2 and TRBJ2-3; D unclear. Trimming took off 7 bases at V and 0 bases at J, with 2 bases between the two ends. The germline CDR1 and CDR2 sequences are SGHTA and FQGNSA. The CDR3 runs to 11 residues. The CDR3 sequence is CASTSTDTQYF. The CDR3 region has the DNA TGTGCCAGCACTAGCACAGATACGCAGTATTTT.

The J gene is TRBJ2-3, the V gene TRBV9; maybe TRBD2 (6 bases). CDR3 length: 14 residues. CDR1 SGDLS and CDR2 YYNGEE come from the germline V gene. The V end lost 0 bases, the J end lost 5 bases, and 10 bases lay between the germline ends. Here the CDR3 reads CASSVANGGDTQYF. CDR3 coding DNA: TGTGCCAGCAGCGTAGCTAACGGGGGAGATACGCAGTATTTT.

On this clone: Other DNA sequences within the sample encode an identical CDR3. The CDR3 region has the DNA TGCGCCAGCAGCTTGGTGGGTGGGGATACGCAGTATTTT. Translating gives CASSLVGGDTQYF. This chain links TRBV5-1 with TRBJ2-3; D ambiguous. This CDR3 has 13 residues. The V end was cut by 0 bases, the J end by 6 bases, with 8 bases between. CDR1 is SGHRS, CDR2 YFSETQ, per germline.

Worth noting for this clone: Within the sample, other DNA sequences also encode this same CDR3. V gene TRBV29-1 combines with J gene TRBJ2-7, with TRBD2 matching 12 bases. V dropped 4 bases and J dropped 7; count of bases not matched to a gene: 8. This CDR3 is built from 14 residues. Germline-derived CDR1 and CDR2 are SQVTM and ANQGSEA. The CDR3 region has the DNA TGCAGCGTTGGCCTAGCGGGAGGGCCGGGGGAGCAGTACTTC. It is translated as CSVGLAGGPGEQYF.

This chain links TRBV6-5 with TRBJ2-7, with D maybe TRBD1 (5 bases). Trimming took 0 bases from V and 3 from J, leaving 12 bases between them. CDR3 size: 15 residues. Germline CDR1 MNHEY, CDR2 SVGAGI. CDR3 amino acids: CASSYSQAGIYEQYF. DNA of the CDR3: TGTGCCAGCAGTTACTCCCAGGCAGGGATCTACGAGCAGTACTTC.

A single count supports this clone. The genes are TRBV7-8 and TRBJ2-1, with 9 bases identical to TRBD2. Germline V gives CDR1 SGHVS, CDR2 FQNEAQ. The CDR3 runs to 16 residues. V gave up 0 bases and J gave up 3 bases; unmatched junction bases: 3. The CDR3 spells CASSLARLADYNEQFF. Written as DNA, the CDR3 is TGTGCCAGCAGCTTAGCACGACTAGCGGACTACAATGAGCAGTTCTTC.

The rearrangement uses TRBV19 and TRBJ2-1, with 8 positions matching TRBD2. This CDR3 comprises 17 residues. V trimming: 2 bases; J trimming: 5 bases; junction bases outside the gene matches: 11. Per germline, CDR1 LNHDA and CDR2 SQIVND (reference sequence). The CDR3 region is CASSIRPGLVADNEQFF. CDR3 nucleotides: TGTGCCAGTAGTATACGCCCGGGACTAGTGGCCGACAATGAGCAGTTCTTC.

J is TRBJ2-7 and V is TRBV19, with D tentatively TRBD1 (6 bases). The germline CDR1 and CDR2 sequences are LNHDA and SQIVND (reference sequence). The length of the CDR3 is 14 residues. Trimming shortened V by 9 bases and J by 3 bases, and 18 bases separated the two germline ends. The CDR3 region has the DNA TGTGCCAGCGCGCTTGGGGCAGGGGTCTACGAGCAGTACTTC. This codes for CASALGAGVYEQYF.

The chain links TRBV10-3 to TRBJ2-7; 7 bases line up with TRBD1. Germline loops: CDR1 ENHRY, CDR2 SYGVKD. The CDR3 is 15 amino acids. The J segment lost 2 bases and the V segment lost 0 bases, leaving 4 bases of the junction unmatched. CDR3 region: CAISESAGGTYEQYF. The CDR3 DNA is TGTGCCATCAGTGAGTCGGCAGGGGGTACCTACGAGCAGTACTTC.

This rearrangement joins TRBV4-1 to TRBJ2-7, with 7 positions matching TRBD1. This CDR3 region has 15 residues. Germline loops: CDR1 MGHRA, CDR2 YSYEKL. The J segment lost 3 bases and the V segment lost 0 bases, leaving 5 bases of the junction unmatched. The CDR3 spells CASSQERGQNYEQYF. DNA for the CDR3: TGCGCCAGCAGCCAAGAGAGGGGGCAGAACTACGAGCAGTACTTC.

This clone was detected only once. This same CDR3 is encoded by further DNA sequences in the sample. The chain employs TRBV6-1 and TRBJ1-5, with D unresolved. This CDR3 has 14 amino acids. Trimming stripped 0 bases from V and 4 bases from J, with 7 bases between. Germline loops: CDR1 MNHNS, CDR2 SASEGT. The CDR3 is CASSEAGRNQPQHF. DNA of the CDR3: TGTGCCAGCAGTGAAGCAGGGAGGAATCAGCCCCAGCATTTT.

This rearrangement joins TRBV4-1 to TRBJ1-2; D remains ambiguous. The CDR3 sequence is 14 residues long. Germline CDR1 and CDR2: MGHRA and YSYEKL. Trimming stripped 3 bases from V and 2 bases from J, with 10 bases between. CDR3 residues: CASSQRAANYGYTF. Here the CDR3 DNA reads TGCGCCAGCAGCCAGCGAGCAGCGAACTATGGCTACACCTTC.

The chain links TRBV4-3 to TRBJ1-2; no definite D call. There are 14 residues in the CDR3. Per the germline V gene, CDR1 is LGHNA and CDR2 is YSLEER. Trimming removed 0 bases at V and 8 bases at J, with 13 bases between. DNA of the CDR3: TGCGCCAGCAGCCAAGATAGGAGGGAATGGGGCTACACCTTC. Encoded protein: CASSQDRREWGYTF.

The CDR3 is CASSQDLGSGSPDTQYF. CDR3 bases: TGCGCCAGCAGCCAAGATCTCGGTAGCGGGAGCCCAGATACGCAGTATTTT. The rearrangement joins TRBV4-1 to TRBJ2-3; 9 bases match TRBD2. The V gene end was trimmed by 0 bases and the J gene end by 4 bases; junction bases not matched to a gene: 8. The germline CDR1 and CDR2 sequences are MGHRA and YSYEKL. This CDR3 is 17 amino acids long.

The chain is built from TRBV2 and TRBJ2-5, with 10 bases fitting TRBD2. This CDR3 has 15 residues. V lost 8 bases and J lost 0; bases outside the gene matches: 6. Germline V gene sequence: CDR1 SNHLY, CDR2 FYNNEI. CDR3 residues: CASVPGLADQETQYF. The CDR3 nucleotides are TGTGCCAGCGTCCCAGGACTAGCGGACCAAGAGACCCAGTACTTC.

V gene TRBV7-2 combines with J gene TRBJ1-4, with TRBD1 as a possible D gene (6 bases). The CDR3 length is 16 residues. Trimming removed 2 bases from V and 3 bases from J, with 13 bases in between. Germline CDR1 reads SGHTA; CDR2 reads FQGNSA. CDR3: CASSLFGTLPNEKLFF. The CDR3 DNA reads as TGTGCCAGCAGCTTATTTGGGACACTTCCTAATGAAAAACTGTTTTTT.

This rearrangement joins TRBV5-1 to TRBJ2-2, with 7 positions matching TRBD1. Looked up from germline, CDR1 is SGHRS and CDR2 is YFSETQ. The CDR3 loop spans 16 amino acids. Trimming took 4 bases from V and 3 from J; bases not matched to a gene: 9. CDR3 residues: CASSPIDRDYTGELFF. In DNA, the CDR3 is TGCGCCAGCAGCCCGATCGACAGGGATTACACCGGGGAGCTGTTTTTT.

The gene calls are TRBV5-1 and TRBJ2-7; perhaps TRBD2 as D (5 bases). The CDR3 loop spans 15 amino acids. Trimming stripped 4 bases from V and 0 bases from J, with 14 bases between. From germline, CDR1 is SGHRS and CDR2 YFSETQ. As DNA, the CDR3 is TGCGCCAGCAGCACACAAGTAGCGAGCTCCTACGAGCAGTACTTC. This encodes CASSTQVASSYEQYF.

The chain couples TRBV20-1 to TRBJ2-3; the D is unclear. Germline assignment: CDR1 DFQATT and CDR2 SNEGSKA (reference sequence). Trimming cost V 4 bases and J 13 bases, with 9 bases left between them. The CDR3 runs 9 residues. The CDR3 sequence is CSAMGSEYF. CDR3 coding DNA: TGCAGTGCTATGGGATCGGAGTATTTT.

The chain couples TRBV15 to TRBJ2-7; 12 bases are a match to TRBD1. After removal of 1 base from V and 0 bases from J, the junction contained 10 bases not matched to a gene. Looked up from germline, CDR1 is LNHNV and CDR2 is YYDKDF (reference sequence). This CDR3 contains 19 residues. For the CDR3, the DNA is TGTGCCACCAGCAGAGGGCTTGGGACAGGGGGCTTAACCTCCTACGAGCAGTACTTC. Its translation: CATSRGLGTGGLTSYEQYF. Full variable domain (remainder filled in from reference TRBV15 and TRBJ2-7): DAMVIQNPRYQVTQFGKPVTLSCSQTLNHNVMYWYQQKSSQAPKLLFHYYDKDFNNEADTPDNFQSRRPNTSFCFLDIRSPGLGDTAMYLCATSRGLGTGGLTSYEQYFGPGTRLTVT.